The source of this T cell receptor beta chain is a study of T cells after yellow fever vaccination. The CDR3 is 14 amino acids. V dropped 6 bases and J dropped 4; count of bases not matched to a gene: 8. This clonotype showed up many times. TCRdb re-called the 5' RACE reads through MiXCR, storing one row per CDR3 protein. The sample lists 250,000 or so distinct CDR3 sequences; about 3.5% were seen once. The sample here was PBMCs, taken 15 days after the yellow fever booster vaccination. The source is a man aged 18 to 29 who received the YFV17D yellow fever vaccine. V usage is TRBV12-3 or TRBV12-4 and J usage is TRBJ2-5; 7 nucleotides agree with TRBD2. CDR3 sequence reads: CASRQSGTGETQYF. The DNA of the CDR3 is TGTGCCAGCAGACAAAGCGGGACGGGAGAGACCCAGTACTTC.